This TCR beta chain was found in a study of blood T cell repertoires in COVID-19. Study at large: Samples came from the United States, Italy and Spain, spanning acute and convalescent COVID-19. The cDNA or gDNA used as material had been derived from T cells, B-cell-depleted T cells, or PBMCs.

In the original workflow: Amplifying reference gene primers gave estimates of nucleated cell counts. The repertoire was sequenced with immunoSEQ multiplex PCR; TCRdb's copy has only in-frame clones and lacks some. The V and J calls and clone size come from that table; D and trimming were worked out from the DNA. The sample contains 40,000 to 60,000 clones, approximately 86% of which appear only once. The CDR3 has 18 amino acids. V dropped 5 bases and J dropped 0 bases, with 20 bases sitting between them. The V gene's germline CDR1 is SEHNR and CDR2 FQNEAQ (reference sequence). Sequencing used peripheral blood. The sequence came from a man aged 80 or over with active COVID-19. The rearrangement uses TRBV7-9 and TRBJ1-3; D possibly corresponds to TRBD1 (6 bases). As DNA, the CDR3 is TGTGCCAGCAGCACAGGCAGGGGTCGACAGAGCTCTGGAAACACCATATATTTT. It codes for CASSTGRGRQSSGNTIYF.